One and the same sample provided the 10 T cell receptor beta chains below, sequenced in a study of cytotoxic CD8 clonotypes in ibrutinib-treated CLL. TCRdb's table, derived via immunoSEQ multiplex PCR, lists solely in-frame clones and lacks some. The table includes around 150,000 clones, approximately 91% detected once. Sequenced here: PBMCs, sampled at disease progression, from a patient treated with ibrutinib. These receptors came from a human donor with chronic lymphocytic leukemia.

This sequence joins TRBV27 and TRBJ2-2, with a possible D match to TRBD1 (6 bases). V was trimmed by 6 bases and J by 6 bases, leaving 8 bases between them. The CDR3 spans 12 residues. The germline gives CDR1 MNHEY, CDR2 SMNVEV (reference sequence). CDR3 residues: CASSQGPGELFF. CDR3 sequence (DNA): TGTGCCAGCAGCCAGGGGCCCGGGGAGCTGTTTTTT.

The J gene is TRBJ1-2, the V gene TRBV27; TRBD1 aligns across 8 bases. The V and J ends lost 4 bases and 0 bases, in that order; junction bases with no gene match: 10. The CDR3 runs 17 residues. Germline V CDR1 and CDR2: MNHEY, SMNVEV (reference sequence). The CDR3 nucleotides read TGTGCCAGCAGTTCCCGACAGGGGAGTGTCTCTAACTATGGCTACACCTTC. Translated, it gives CASSSRQGSVSNYGYTF.

The V gene is TRBV7-8, the J gene TRBJ2-7, with a tentative D call TRBD1 (6 bases). Germline lookup yields CDR1 SGHVS and CDR2 FQNEAQ. Deletions cut 1 base from V and 5 bases from J, with 12 bases between. This CDR3 comprises 14 residues. CDR3 coding DNA: TGTGCCAGCAGCTTAGGGACAGCTCACGACGAGCAGTACTTC. It codes for CASSLGTAHDEQYF.

The chain links TRBV5-1 to TRBJ1-5; D gene unclear. CDR1 and CDR2 from the germline V gene are SGHRS and YFSETQ. V lost 5 bases and J lost 1, with 7 bases in between. This CDR3 is built from 13 residues. CDR3 sequence reads: CASRDNSNQPQHF. CDR3 nucleotides: TGCGCCAGCAGAGACAACAGCAATCAGCCCCAGCATTTT.

This rearrangement joins TRBV9 to TRBJ1-2; TRBD1 agrees at 7 bases. J was trimmed by 6 bases and V by 0 bases; bases with no gene match: 8. This CDR3 has 15 amino acids. Per germline, CDR1 SGDLS and CDR2 YYNGEE. DNA for the CDR3: TGTGCCAGCAGCGTAGCAGAGGGGGCGAGACATGGCTACACCTTC. It codes for CASSVAEGARHGYTF.

The CDR3 sequence: CASSTGTIYEQYF. The CDR3 DNA follows: TGTGCCAGCAGTACTGGGACCATCTACGAGCAGTACTTC. V gene TRBV6-5 combines with J gene TRBJ2-7; perhaps D is TRBD1 or TRBD2 (5 bases each). This CDR3 is 13 amino acids long. CDR1 MNHEY and CDR2 SVGAGI come from the germline V gene. With 5 bases removed from V and 3 bases from J, the gap between germline ends came to 11 bases.

The sample holds one count of this clone. This chain connects TRBV28 to TRBJ2-5, with a tentative D call TRBD1 (6 bases). CDR3 length: 14 residues. CDR1 and CDR2 (germline): MDHEN, SYDVKM. The ends were cut back, 3 bases at V and 4 bases at J, with 12 bases in the middle. The CDR3 spells CASSFQQGGETQYF. The CDR3 nucleotides read TGTGCCAGCAGTTTTCAACAGGGTGGAGAGACCCAGTACTTC.

The rearrangement joins TRBV30 to TRBJ2-6; the D gene is possibly TRBD1 (7 bases). Germline values: CDR1 GTSNPN, CDR2 SVGIG (reference sequence). Deletions cut 1 base from V and 2 bases from J, with 21 bases between. CDR3 length: 19 residues. The CDR3 sequence: CAWSAETGRRGTGANVLTF. CDR3 bases: TGTGCCTGGAGTGCCGAGACAGGGAGGAGAGGTACTGGGGCCAACGTCCTGACTTTC.

This sequence joins TRBV7-9 and TRBJ2-7, with TRBD1 matching over 10 bases. In germline, CDR1 is SEHNR, CDR2 FQNEAQ (reference sequence). After removal of 6 bases from V and 0 bases from J, the junction contained 14 bases not matched to a gene. The CDR3 has 18 amino acids. In DNA form, the CDR3 reads TGTGCCAGCAGTTTACGGGTGACAGGGGGCGCGAGCTCCTACGAGCAGTACTTC. Its protein product is CASSLRVTGGASSYEQYF.

The chain employs TRBV1 and TRBJ2-7; the table's D call TRBD2 went unverified against the DNA. TRBV1 is a listed pseudogene. CDR3 length: 17 amino acids. The CDR3 region is CTSSQRLAGEISYEQYF. The CDR3 nucleotides are TGCACCAGCAGCCAACGTCTAGCGGGGGAGATCTCCTACGAGCAGTACTTC.